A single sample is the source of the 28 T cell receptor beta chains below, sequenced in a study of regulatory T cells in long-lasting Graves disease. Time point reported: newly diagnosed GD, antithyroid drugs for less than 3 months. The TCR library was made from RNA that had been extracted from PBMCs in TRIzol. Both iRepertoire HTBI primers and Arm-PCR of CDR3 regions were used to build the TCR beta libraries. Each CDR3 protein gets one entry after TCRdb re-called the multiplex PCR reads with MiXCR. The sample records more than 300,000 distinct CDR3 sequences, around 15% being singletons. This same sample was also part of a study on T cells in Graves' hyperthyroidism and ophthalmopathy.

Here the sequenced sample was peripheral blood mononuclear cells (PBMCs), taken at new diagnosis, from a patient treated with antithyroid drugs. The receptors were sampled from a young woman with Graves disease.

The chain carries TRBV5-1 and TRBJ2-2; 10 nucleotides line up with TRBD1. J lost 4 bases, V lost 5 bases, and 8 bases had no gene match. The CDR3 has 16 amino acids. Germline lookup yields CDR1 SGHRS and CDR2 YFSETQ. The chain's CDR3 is CASRTPGTGATGELFF. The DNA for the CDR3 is TGCGCCAGCAGGACCCCCGGGACAGGGGCCACCGGGGAGCTGTTTTTT.

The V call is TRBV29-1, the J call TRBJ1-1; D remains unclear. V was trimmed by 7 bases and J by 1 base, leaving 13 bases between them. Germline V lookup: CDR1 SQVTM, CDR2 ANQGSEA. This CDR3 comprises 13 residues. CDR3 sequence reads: CSAGSGPNTEAFF. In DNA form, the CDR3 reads TGCAGCGCTGGGAGCGGGCCGAACACTGAAGCTTTCTTT.

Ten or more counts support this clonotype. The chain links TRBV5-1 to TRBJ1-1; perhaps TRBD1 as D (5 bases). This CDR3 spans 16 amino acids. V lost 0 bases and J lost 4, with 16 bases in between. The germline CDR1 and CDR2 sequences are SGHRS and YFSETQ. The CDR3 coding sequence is TGCGCCAGCAGCTTGGACGGCGACAGACGGGGCACTGAAGCTTTCTTT. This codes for CASSLDGDRRGTEAFF.

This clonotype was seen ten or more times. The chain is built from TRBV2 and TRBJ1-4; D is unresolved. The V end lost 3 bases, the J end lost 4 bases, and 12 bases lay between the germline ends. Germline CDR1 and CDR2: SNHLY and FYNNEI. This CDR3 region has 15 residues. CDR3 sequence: CASSEKTAINEKLFF. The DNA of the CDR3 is TGTGCCAGCAGTGAGAAAACGGCCATTAATGAAAAACTGTTTTTT.

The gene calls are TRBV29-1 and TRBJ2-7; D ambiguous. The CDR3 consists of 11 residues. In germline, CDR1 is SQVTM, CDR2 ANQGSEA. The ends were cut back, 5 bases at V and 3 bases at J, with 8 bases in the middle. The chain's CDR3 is CSVQHSYEQYF. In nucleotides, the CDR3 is TGCAGCGTTCAACACAGCTACGAGCAGTACTTC.

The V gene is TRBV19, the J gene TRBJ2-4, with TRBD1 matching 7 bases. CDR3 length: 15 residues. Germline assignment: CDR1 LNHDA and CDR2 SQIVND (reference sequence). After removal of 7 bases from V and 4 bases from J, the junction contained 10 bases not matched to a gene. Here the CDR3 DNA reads TGTGCCAGTAAGGAGACAGGGACAGTAAAAAACATTCAGTACTTC. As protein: CASKETGTVKNIQYF.

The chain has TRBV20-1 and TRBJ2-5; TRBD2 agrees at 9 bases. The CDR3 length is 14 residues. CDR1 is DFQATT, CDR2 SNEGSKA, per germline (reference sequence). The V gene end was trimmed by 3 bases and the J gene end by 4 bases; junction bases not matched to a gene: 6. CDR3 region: CSASISGGGETQYF. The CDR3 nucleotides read TGCAGTGCTAGCATTAGCGGGGGAGGAGAGACCCAGTACTTC.

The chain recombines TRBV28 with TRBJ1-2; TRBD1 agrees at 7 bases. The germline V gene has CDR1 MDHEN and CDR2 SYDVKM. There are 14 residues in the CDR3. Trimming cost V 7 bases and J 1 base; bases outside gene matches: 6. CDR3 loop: CASNLGGDNYGYTF. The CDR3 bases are TGTGCCAGCAACCTAGGGGGCGATAACTATGGCTACACCTTC.

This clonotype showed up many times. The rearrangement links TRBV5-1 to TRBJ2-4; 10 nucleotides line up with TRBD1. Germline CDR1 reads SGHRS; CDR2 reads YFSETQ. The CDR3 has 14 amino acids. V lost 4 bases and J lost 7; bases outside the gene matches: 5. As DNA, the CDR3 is TGCGCCAGCAGCCCCGGGACAGGGGATAACATTCAGTACTTC. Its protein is CASSPGTGDNIQYF.

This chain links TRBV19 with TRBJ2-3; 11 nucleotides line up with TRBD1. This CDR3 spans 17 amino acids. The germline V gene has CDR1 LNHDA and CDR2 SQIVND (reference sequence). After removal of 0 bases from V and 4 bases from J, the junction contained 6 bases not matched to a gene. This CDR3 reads CASSIEGQGGSADTQYF. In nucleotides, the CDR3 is TGTGCCAGTAGTATAGAGGGACAGGGGGGAAGCGCAGATACGCAGTATTTT. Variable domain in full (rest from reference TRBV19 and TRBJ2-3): DGGITQSPKYLFRKEGQNVTLSCEQNLNHDAMYWYRQDPGQGLRLIYYSQIVNDFQKGDIAEGYSVSREKKESFPLTVTSAQKNPTAFYLCASSIEGQGGSADTQYFGPGTRLTVL.

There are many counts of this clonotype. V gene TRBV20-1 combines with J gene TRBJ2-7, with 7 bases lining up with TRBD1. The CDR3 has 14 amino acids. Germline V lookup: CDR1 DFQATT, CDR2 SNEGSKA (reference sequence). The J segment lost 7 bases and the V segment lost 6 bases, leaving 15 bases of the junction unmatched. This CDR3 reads CSAKTDRLWGEQYF. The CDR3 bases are TGCAGTGCCAAGACGGACAGGCTTTGGGGGGAGCAGTACTTC.

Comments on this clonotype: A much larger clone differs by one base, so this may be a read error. The CDR3 protein is CASSTGYGPGTEAFF. The CDR3 nucleotides are TGTGCCAGCAGCACAGGCTACGGCCCGGGGACTGAAGCTTTCTTT. The chain carries TRBV5-6 and TRBJ1-1; D is possibly TRBD1 (5 bases). Trimming removed 4 bases from V and 5 bases from J, with 18 bases in between. The length of the CDR3 is 15 residues. Germline assignment: CDR1 SGHDT and CDR2 YYEEEE.

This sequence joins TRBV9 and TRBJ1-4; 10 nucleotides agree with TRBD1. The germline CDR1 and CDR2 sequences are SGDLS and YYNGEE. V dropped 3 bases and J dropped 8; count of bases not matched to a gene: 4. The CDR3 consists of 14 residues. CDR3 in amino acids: CASSGDRGHEKLFF. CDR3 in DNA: TGTGCCAGCAGCGGAGACAGGGGGCACGAAAAACTGTTTTTT. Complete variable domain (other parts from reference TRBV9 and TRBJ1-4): DSGVTQTPKHLITATGQRVTLRCSPRSGDLSVYWYQQSLDQGLQFLIQYYNGEERAKGNILERFSAQQFPDLHSELNLSSLELGDSALYFCASSGDRGHEKLFFGSGTQLSVL.

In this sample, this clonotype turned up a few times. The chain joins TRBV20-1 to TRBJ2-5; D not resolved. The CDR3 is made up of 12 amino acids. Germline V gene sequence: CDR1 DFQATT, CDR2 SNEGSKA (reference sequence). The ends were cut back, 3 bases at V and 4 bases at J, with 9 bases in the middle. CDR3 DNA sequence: TGCAGTGCTAGTACCCTCGCAGAGACCCAGTACTTC. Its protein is CSASTLAETQYF.

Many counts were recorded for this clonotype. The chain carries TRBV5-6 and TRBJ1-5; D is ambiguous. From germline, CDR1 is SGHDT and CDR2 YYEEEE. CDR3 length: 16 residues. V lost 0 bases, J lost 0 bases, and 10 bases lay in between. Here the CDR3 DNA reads TGTGCCAGCAGCTTGGGCAGGTTGGGTAGCAATCAGCCCCAGCATTTT. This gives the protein CASSLGRLGSNQPQHF.

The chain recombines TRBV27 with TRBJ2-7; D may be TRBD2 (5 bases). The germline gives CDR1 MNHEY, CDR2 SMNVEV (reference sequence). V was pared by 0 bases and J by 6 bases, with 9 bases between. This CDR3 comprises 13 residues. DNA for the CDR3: TGTGCCAGCAGTTTATCGACGGGGTCCGAGCAGTACTTC. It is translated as CASSLSTGSEQYF.

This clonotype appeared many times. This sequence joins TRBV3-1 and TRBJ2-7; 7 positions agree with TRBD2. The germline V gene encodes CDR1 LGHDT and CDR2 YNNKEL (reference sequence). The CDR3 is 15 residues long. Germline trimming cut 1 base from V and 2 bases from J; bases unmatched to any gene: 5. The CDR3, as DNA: TGTGCCAGCAGCCAAGGGACTAGAGAGGCCTACGAGCAGTACTTC. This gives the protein CASSQGTREAYEQYF.

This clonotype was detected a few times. The CDR3 nucleotides are TGTGCCAGCAGTCAGGGACAGGGCGAGGGCTATGGCTACACCTTC. Translating it yields CASSQGQGEGYGYTF. The chain recombines TRBV6-4 with TRBJ1-2; TRBD1 agrees at 9 bases. This CDR3 is 15 amino acids long. V was clipped by 5 bases and J by 4 bases; unmatched bases: 8. Germline V gives CDR1 MRHNA, CDR2 SNTAGT.

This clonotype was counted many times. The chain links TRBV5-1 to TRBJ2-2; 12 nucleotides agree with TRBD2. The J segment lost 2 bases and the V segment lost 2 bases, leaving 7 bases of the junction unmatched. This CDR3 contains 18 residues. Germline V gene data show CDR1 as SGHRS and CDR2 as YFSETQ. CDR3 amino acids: CASSFWTSGAANTGELFF. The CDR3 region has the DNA TGCGCCAGCAGCTTTTGGACTAGCGGGGCTGCCAACACCGGGGAGCTGTTTTTT.

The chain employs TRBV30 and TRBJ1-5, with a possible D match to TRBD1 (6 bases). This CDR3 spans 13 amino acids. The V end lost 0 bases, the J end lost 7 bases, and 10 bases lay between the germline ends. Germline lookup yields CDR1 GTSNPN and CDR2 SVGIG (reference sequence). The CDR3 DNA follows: TGTGCCTGGAGTGTAGGGGGTAAACAGCCCCAGCATTTT. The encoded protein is CAWSVGGKQPQHF.

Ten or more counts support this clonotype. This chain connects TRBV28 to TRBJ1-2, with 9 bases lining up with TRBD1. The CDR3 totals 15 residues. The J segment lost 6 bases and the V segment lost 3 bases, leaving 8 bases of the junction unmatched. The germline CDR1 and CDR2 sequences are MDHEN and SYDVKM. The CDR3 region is CASSFSSQGADGYTF. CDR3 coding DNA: TGTGCCAGCAGTTTCTCCTCACAGGGGGCCGATGGCTACACCTTC.

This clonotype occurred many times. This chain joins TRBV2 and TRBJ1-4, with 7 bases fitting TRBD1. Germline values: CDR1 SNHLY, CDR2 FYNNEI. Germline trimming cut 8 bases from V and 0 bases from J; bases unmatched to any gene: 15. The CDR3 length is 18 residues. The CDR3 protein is CASFTRGGQTTTNEKLFF. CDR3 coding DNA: TGTGCCAGCTTTACTCGTGGGGGACAGACAACAACTAATGAAAAACTGTTTTTT.

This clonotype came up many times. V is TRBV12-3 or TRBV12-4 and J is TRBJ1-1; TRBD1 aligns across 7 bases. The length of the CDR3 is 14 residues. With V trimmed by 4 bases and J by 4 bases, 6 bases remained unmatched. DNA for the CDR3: TGTGCCAGCAGTTCCCAGGGGGGGTTCACTGAAGCTTTCTTT. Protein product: CASSSQGGFTEAFF.

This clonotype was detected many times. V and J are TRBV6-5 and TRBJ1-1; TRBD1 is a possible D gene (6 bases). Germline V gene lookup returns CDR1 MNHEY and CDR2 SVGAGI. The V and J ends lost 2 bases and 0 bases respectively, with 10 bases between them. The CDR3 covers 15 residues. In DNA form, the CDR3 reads TGTGCCAGCAGTTACCCAGGACAGATGAACACTGAAGCTTTCTTT. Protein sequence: CASSYPGQMNTEAFF.

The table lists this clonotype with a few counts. The DNA of the CDR3 is TGTGCCAGCATTGGCTACGGGGGTTATGGCTACACCTTC. Encoded protein: CASIGYGGYGYTF. The rearrangement joins TRBV6-1 to TRBJ1-2; possibly TRBD1 for D (5 bases). Trimming shortened V by 7 bases and J by 5 bases, and 14 bases separated the two germline ends. The CDR3 length is 13 residues. Germline CDR1 MNHNS, CDR2 SASEGT.

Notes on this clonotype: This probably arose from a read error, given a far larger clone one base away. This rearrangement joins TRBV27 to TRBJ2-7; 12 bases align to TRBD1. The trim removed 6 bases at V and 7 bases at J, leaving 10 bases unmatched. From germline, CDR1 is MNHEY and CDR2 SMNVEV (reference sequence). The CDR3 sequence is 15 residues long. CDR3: CASSSGTGGYNEQYF. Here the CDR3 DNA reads TGTGCCAGCAGCTCCGGGACAGGGGGCTACAATGAGCAGTACTTC.

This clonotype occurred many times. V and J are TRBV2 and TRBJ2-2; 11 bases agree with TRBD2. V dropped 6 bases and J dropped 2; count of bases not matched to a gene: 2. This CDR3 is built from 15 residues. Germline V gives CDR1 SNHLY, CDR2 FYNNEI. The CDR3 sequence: CASSGLAGNTGELFF. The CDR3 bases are TGTGCCAGCAGCGGACTAGCGGGTAACACCGGGGAGCTGTTTTTT.

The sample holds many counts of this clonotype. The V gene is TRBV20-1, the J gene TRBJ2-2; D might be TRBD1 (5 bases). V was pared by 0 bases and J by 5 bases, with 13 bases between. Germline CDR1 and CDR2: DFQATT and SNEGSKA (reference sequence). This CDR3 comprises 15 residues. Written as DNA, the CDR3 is TGCAGTGCTAGAGATTCCGGCAGGGATACCGGGGAGCTGTTTTTT. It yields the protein CSARDSGRDTGELFF.